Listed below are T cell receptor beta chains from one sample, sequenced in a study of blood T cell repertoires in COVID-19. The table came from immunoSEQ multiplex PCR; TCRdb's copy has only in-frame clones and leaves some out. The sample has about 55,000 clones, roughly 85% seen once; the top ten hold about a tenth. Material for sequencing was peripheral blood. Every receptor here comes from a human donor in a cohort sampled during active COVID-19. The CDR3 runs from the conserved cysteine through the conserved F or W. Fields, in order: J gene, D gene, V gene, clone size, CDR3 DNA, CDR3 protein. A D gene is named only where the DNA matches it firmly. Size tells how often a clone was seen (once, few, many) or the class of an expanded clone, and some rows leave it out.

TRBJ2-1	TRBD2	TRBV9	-	TGTGCCAGCAGCTCTCAGAGCGGGAGACATCCCTCCTACAATGAGCAGTTCTTC	CASSSQSGRHPSYNEQFF
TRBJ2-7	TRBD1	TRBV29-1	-	TGCAGCGTCGGACAGGGAGATTCCTACGAGCAGTACTTC	CSVGQGDSYEQYF
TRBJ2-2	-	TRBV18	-	TGTGCCAGCTCACCACCCTTAAACACCGGGGAGCTGTTTTTT	CASSPPLNTGELFF
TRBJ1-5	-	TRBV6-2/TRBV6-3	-	TGTGCCAGCAGCGTCACAGGGATTCGGAATCAGCCCCAGCATTTT	CASSVTGIRNQPQHF
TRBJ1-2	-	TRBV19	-	TGTGCCAGTAGTCCCACGAAAGGGGCGCAGGGCTACACCTTC	CASSPTKGAQGYTF
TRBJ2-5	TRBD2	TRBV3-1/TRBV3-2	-	TGTGCCAGCAGCCGTGCGTGGGGGGGGGAGACCCAGTACTTC	CASSRAWGGETQYF
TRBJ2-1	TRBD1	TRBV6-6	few	TGTGCCAGCAGTTTCGGGACAGGGAAGAACGAGCAGTTCTTC	CASSFGTGKNEQFF
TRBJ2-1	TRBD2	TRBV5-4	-	TGTGCCAGCAGCTTTTCTCTAGCGGGAGGTATCAATGAGCAGTTCTTC	CASSFSLAGGINEQFF
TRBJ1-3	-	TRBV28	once	TGTGCCAGCAGTTTCAGGGGATTTTCTGGAAACACCATATATTTT	CASSFRGFSGNTIYF
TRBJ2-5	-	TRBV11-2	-	TGTGCCAGCAGCTTGGCTGGTCAGGGGGAGACCCAGTACTTC	CASSLAGQGETQYF
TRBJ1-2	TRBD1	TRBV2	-	TGTGCCAGCAGATACAACACAGGGGGCGAGGGTGGCTACACCTTC	CASRYNTGGEGGYTF
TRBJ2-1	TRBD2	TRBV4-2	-	TGTGCCAGCAGCCAGGGGGGACTAGGCGTTGAGCAGTTCTTC	CASSQGGLGVEQFF
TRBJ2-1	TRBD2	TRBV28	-	TGTGCCAGCACCCGGGCCGGGACTAGGGCATACAATGAGCAGTTCTTC	CASTRAGTRAYNEQFF
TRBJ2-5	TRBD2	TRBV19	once	TGTGCCAGTAGCCTGGGGGGGTGGGAACGGGAGACCCAGTACTTC	CASSLGGWERETQYF
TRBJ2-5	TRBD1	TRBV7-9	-	TGTGCCAGCAGCCCCTGGACAGGGGCCGAGACCCAGTACTTC	CASSPWTGAETQYF
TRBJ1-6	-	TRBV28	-	TGTGCCAGCAGTTTAGGGTTAGGGGTTAATTCACCCCTCCACTTT	CASSLGLGVNSPLHF
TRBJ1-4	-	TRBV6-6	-	TGTGCCAGCAGTCTCACCTTCCCCAGGGGCACGAATGAAAAACTGTTTTTT	CASSLTFPRGTNEKLFF
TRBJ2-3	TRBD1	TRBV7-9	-	TGTGCCAGCAGCCCAAAGGACAGGGGGCGAGATACGCAGTATTTT	CASSPKDRGRDTQYF
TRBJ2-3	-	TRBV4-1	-	TGCGCCAGCAGCCCCGCCGGGACAGATACGCAGTATTTT	CASSPAGTDTQYF
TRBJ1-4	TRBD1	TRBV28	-	TGTGCCAGCACCTTGCCGGGACAGGGAAGCGAAAAACTGTTTTTT	CASTLPGQGSEKLFF
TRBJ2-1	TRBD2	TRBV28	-	TGTGCCAGCGGCGGGAGCTCCTACAATGAGCAGTTCTTC	CASGGSSYNEQFF
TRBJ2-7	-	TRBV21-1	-	TGTGCCAGCAGCAATATCCCCCCGGGACAGGGGTCTTCGGGATACTACGAGCAGTACTTC	CASSNIPPGQGSSGYYEQYF
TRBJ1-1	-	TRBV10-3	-	TGTGCCATCTCCCCCGGGACAGAAGCTTTCTTT	CAISPGTEAFF
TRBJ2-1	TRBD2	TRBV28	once	TGTGCCAGCAGTTTAAATCCGGGACTAGAACGGAGAAACTCCTACAATGAGCAGTTCTTC	CASSLNPGLERRNSYNEQFF
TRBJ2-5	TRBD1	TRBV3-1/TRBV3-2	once	TGTGCCAGCAGCTATACAGGGGGCGCGAAGACCCAGTACTTC	CASSYTGGAKTQYF
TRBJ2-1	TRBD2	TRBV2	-	TGTGCCAGCAGCTCGACTAGCGGGACGGGCAATGAGCAGTTCTTC	CASSSTSGTGNEQFF
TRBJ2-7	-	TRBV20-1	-	TGCAGTGCCGCCCAGGCCTACGAGCAGTACTTC	CSAAQAYEQYF
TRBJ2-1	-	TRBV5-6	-	TGTGCCAGCAGCTTGGGTAACAATGAGCAGTTCTTC	CASSLGNNEQFF
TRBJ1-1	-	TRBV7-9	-	TGTGCCAGCAGCGCAAAAGCGGGTCTCGGTGGGAATGGAGCTTTCTTT	CASSAKAGLGGNGAFF